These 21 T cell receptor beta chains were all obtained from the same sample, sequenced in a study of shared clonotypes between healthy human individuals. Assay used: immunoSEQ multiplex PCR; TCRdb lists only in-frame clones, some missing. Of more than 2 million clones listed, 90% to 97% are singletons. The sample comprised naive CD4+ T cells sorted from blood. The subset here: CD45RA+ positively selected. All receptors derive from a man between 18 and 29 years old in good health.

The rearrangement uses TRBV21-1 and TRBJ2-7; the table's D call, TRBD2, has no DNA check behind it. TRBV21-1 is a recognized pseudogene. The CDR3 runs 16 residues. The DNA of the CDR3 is TGTGCCAGCAGCACCCGTAGCGGGGCTCCATCCTACGAGCAGTACTTC. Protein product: CASSTRSGAPSYEQYF.

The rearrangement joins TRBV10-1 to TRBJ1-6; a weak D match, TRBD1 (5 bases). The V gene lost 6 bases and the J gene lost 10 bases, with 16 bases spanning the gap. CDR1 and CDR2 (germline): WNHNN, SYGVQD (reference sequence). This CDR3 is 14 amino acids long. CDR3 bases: TGCGCCAGCAGCCTCGGGGACCAGAGGTCACCCCTCCACTTT. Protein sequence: CASSLGDQRSPLHF.

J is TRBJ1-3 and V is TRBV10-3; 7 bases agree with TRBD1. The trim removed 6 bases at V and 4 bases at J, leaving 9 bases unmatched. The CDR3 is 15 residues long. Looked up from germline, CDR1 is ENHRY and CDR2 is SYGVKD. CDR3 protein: CAIRADRAGGNTIYF. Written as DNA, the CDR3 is TGTGCCATCAGAGCTGACAGGGCGGGAGGAAACACCATATATTTT.

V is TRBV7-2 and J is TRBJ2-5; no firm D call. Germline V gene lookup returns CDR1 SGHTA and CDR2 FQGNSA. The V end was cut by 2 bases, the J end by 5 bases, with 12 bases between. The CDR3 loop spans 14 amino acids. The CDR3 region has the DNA TGTGCCAGCAGCTTAACGTTAGTTAAGGAGACCCAGTACTTC. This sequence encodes CASSLTLVKETQYF. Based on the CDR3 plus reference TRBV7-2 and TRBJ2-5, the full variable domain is GAGVSQSPSNKVTEKGKDVELRCDPISGHTALYWYRQSLGQGLEFLIYFQGNSAPDKSGLPSDRFSAERTGGSVSTLTIQRTQQEDSAVYLCASSLTLVKETQYFGPGTRLLVL.

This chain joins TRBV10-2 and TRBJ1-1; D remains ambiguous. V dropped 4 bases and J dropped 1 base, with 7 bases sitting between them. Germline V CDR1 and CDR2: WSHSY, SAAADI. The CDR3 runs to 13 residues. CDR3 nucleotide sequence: TGCGCCAGCAGTGCGGGGAGGAACACTGAAGCTTTCTTT. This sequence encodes CASSAGRNTEAFF.

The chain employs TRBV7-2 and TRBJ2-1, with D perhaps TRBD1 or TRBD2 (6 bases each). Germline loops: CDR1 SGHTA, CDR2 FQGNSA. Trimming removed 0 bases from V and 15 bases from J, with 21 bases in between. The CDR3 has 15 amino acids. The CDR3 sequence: CASSLAALWGAPAFF. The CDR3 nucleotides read TGTGCCAGCAGCTTAGCAGCATTATGGGGGGCACCGGCGTTCTTC.

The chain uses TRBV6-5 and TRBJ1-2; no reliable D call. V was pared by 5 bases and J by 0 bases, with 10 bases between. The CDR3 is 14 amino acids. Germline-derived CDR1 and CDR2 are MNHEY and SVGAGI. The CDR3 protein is CASSHRRANYGYTF. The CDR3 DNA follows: TGTGCCAGCAGTCACCGCAGAGCTAACTATGGCTACACCTTC.

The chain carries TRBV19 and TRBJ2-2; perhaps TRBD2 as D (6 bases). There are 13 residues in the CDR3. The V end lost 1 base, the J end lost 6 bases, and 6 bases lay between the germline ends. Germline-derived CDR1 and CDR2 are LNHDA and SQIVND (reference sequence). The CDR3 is CASSIAGAGELFF. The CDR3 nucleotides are TGTGCCAGTAGTATAGCGGGGGCCGGGGAGCTGTTTTTT.

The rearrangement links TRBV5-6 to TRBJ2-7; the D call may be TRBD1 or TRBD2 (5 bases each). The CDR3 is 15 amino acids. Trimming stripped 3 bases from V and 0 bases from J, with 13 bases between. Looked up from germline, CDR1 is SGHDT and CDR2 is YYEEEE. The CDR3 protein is CASSWSLGGSYEQYF. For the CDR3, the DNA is TGTGCCAGCAGCTGGAGCCTTGGGGGCTCCTACGAGCAGTACTTC.

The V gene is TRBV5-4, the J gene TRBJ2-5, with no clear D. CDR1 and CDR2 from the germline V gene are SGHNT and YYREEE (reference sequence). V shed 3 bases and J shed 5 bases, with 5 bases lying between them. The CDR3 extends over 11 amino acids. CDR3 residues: CASSSVETQYF. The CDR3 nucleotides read TGTGCCAGCAGCTCTGTTGAGACCCAGTACTTC.

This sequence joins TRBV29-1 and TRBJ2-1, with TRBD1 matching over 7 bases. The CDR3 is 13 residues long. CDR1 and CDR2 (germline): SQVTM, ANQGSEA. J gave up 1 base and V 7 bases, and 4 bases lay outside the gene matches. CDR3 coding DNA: TGCAGCGGGGGGACAGCGTCCTACAATGAGCAGTTCTTC. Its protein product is CSGGTASYNEQFF.

CDR3 residues: CASSPGRGFSYNEQFF. In DNA, the CDR3 is TGTGCCAGCAGCCCCGGGCGGGGATTTAGCTACAATGAGCAGTTCTTC. V usage is TRBV7-2 and J usage is TRBJ2-1, with TRBD2 as a possible D gene (6 bases). Trimming cost V 5 bases and J 3 bases, with 17 bases left between them. CDR3 length: 16 amino acids. Germline CDR1 and CDR2: SGHTA and FQGNSA.

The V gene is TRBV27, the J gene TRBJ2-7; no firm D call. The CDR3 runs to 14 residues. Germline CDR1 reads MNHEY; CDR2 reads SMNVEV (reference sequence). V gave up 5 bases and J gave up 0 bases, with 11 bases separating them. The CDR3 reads CASSPTWTSYEQYF. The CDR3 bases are TGTGCCAGCAGTCCGACATGGACCTCCTACGAGCAGTACTTC.

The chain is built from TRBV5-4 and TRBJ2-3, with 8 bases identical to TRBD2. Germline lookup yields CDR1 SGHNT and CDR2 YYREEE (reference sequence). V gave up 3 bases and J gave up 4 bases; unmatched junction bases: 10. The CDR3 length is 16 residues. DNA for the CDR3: TGTGCCAGCAGCTACCGAGCGGGGGAGGGGCCAGATACGCAGTATTTT. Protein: CASSYRAGEGPDTQYF.

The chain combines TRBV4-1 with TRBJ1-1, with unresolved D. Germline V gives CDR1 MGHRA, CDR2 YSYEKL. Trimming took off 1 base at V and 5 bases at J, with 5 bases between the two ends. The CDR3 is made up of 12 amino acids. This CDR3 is CASSQGFTEAFF. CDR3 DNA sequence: TGCGCCAGCAGCCAAGGCTTTACTGAAGCTTTCTTT.

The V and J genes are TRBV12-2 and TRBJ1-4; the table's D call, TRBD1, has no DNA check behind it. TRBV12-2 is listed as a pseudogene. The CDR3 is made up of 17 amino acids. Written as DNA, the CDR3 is TGTGCAAGTCGCCTTTCCGGGACACCTACAACTAATGAAAAACTGTTTTTT. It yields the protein CASRLSGTPTTNEKLFF.

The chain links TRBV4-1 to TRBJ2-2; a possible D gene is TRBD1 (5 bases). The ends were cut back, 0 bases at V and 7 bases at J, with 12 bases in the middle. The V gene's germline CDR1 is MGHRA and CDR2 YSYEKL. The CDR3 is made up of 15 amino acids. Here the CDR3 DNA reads TGCGCCAGCAGCCAAGAAGGCCAGGGCTTCGGGGAGCTGTTTTTT. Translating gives CASSQEGQGFGELFF.

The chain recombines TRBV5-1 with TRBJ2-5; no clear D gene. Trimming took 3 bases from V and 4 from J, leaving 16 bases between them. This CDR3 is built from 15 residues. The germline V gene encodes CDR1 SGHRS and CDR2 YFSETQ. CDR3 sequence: CASSSLRGSGETQYF. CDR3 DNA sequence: TGCGCCAGCAGCTCCCTTCGAGGATCAGGAGAGACCCAGTACTTC.

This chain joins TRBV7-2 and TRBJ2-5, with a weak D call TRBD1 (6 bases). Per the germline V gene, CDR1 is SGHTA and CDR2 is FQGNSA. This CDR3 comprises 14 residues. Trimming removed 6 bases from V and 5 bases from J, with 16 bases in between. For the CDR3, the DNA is TGTGCCAGCAGTACCCGAACAGGGCGGGAGACCCAGTACTTC. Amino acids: CASSTRTGRETQYF.

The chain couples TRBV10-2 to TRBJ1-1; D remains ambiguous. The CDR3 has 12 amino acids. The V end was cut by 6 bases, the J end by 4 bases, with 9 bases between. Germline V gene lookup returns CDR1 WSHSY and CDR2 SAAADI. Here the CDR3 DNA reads TGCGCCAGCAGCCTGACTACCACTGAAGCTTTCTTT. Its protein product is CASSLTTTEAFF.

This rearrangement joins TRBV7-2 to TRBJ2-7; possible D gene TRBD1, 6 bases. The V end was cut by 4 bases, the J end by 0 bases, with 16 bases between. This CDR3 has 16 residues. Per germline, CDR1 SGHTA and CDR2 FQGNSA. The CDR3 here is CASSSQGPPSSYEQYF. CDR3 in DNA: TGTGCCAGCAGCTCACAGGGCCCGCCTAGCTCCTACGAGCAGTACTTC.